The present entry profiles one T cell receptor beta chain with its context. Its target antigen remains unknown. Per-base qualities were not stored, and no clone one base away is much larger. Read against the paper, the sample's treatment or condition label means: around 19 received Ad26.COV2.S at low or high dose, single or two shots; about 5 received placebo; per-sample allocation not given. Repertoires of vaccine and placebo recipients were sequenced from samples collected on day 63 after the first injection. Cohort 1b enrolled 25 to 30 adults aged 18-55 years at a single site in Boston, USA, between 29 July and 7 August 2020. As a vaccine, Ad26.COV2.S was a replication-incompetent adenovirus type 26 vector that expressed a prefusion-stabilized SARS-CoV-2 spike protein derived from the original Wuhan strain. These data are taken from a study of Ad26.COV2.S vaccination and SARS-CoV-2 variants (dated by TCRdb to about 2021). Background for the entire study: Donors in the vaccine arm were drawn from COV1001, a phase I-IIa trial of Ad26.COV2.S in healthy adults that was multicentre, randomized, double-blind and placebo-controlled. Ad26.COV2.S was administered intramuscularly at 5 x 10^10 or 1 x 10^11 viral particles, either as a single shot or as two shots given 56 days apart. Participants in the trial were split at random into five groups of five each, receiving low-dose or high-dose Ad26.COV2.S once or twice, or else placebo on both occasions. Investigators did not know the trial group allocation while performing experiments and assessing outcomes. The TCR-sequenced set comprised approximately 30 samples: approximately 20 Ad26.COV2.S vaccine recipients, 5 placebo recipients and 8 SARS-CoV-2 convalescent individuals. Sequencing of the TCRbeta repertoire served to evaluate the specificity and breadth of SARS-CoV-2-reactive T cell receptors following Ad26.COV2.S vaccination.

Overall study results and their limits: Substantial breadth of spike-specific CD8+ and CD4+ T cell responses was reported after vaccination. The study lacked the statistical power to compare responses across vaccine doses or regimens. Ad26.COV2.S recipients had higher spike-specific TCR breadth than placebo recipients (P = 0.0014). Vaccine and placebo recipients had comparable non-spike TCR breadth, which fits with the vaccine containing only spike. The authors noted that the TCR breadth and depth analyses may have underestimated total T cell responses.

The immunoSEQ Assay was used to sequence TCRbeta CDR3 regions. After extraction, genomic DNA underwent amplification by bias-controlled multiplex PCR, followed by high-throughput sequencing. The authors' analysis ran thus. Collapsing and filtering of sequences were performed to quantify the absolute abundance of each unique TCRbeta CDR3 region. Usable DNA was measured by amplifying reference genes present in all nucleated cells, and TCRbeta template counts were normalized to that usable DNA to estimate T cell fraction. Repertoire TCRs were annotated as SARS-CoV-2-specific by exact matching of V gene, CDR3 amino acid sequence and J gene to a known reactive TCR set. MIRA supplied the reference SARS-CoV-2 TCR set, which was filtered for enrichment in COVID-19-positive ImmuneCODE repertoires so that public or cross-reactive TCRs were removed. Drawing on the MIRA antigens, annotated TCRs were analysed further at the level of specific ORF or position within ORF. Depth was the summed frequency of annotated unique rearrangements, while breadth was defined as annotated unique rearrangements over total unique productive rearrangements. Two-sided Wilcoxon rank-sum tests were applied when comparing TCR breadth between groups. Here the immuneACCESS table is served through TCRdb, limited to in-frame sequences with V and J called. Missing clones are a known gap in these copies; in checked studies unresolved V genes cover under half, and the rest lacks a known reason. That table is the source of V, J and clone size, and D and trimming were worked out from the DNA. This sample comprises some 250,000 clones, roughly 90% of them detected only once. Of the sample, about 10% is held by the ten largest clones.

The CDR3 goes from the cysteine to the phenylalanine over 13 residues. The retained sequence is limited to the CDR3, 39 bases, with the frame set at the first base. According to the germline V gene, CDR1 reads SGHTA and CDR2 reads FQGNSA. Clipping removes 0 bases from V and 6 bases from J, with 1 as the unmatched junction base count. This receptor chain uses TRBV7-2 and TRBJ1-2; TRBD1 aligns with 7 central bases. This TCR came from a person aged 18-60 years who received the Ad26.COV2.S COVID-19 vaccine or a placebo. Sequences were derived from peripheral blood, sampled in a trial of Ad26.COV2.S vaccine versus placebo. Read as DNA, the sequence is TGTGCCAGCAGCTTAGCAGGGGGCAATGGCTACACCTTC. Translated, it gives CASSLAGGNGYTF.